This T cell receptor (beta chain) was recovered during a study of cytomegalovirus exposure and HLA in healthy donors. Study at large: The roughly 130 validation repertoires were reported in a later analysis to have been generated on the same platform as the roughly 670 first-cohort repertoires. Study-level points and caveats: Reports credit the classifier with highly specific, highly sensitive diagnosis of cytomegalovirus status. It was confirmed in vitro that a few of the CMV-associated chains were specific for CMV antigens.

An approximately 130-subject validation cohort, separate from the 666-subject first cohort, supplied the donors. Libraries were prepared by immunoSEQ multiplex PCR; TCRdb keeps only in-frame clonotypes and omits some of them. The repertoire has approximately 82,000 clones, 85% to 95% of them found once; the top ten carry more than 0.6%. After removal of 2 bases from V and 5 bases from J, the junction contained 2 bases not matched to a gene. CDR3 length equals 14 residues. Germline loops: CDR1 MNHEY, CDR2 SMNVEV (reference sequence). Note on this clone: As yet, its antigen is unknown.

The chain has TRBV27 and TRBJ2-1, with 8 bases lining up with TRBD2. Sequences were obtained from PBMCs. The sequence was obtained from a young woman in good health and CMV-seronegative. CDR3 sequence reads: CASSLLRGDNEQFF. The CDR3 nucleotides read TGTGCCAGCAGTTTACTGCGGGGGGACAATGAGCAGTTCTTC.